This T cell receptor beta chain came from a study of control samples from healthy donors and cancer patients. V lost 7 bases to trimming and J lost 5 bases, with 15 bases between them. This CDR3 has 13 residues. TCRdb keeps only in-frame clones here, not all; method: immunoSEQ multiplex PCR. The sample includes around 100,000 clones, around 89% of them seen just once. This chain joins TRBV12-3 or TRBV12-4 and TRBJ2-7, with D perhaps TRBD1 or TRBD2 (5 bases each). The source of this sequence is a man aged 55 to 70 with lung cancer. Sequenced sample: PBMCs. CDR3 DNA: TGTGCCAGCACCCCCGGGACGGCGGACGAGCAGTACTTC. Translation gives CASTPGTADEQYF.